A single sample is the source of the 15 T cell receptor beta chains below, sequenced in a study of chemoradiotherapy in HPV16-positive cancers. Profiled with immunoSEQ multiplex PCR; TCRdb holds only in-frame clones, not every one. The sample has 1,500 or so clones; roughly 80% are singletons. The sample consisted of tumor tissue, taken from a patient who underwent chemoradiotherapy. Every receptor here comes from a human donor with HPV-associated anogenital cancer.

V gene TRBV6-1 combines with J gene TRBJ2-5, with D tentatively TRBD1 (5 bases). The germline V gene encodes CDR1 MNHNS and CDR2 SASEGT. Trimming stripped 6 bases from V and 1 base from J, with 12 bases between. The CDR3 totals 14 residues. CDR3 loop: CASSAGYRQETQYF. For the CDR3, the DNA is TGTGCCAGCAGCGCAGGGTATCGCCAAGAGACCCAGTACTTC.

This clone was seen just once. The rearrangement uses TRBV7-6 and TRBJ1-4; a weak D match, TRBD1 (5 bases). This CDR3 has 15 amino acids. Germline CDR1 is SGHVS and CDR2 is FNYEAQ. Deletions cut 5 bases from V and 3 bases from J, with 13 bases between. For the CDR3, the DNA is TGTGCCAGCAGCAACCGGGACGGGTCTAATGAAAAACTGTTTTTT. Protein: CASSNRDGSNEKLFF. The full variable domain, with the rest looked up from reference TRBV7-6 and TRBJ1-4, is GAGVSQSPRYKVTKRGQDVALRCDPISGHVSLYWYRQALGQGPEFLTYFNYEAQQDKSGLPNDRFSAERPEGSISTLTIQRTEQRDSAMYRCASSNRDGSNEKLFFGSGTQLSVL.

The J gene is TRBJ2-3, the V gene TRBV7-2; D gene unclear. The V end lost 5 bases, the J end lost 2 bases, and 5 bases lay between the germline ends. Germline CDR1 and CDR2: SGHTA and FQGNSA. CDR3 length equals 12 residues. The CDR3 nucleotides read TGTGCCAGCAGCCTCTACACAGATACGCAGTATTTT. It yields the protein CASSLYTDTQYF. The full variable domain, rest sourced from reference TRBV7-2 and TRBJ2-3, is GAGVSQSPSNKVTEKGKDVELRCDPISGHTALYWYRQSLGQGLEFLIYFQGNSAPDKSGLPSDRFSAERTGGSVSTLTIQRTQQEDSAVYLCASSLYTDTQYFGPGTRLTVL.

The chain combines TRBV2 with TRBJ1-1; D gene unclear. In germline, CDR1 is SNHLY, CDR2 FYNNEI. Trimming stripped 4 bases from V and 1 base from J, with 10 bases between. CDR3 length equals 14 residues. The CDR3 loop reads CASSGTGGNTEAFF. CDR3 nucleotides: TGTGCCAGCAGTGGGACGGGAGGGAACACTGAAGCTTTCTTT. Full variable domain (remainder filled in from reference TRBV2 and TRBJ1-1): EPEVTQTPSHQVTQMGQEVILRCVPISNHLYFYWYRQILGQKVEFLVSFYNNEISEKSEIFDDQFSVERPDGSNFTLKIRSTKLEDSAMYFCASSGTGGNTEAFFGQGTRLTVV.

CDR3 loop: CASSQQDSPNTGELFF. CDR3 nucleotide sequence: TGCGCCAGCAGCCAACAGGACAGCCCGAACACCGGGGAGCTGTTTTTT. The J gene is TRBJ2-2, the V gene TRBV4-1; maybe TRBD1 (6 bases). The germline CDR1 and CDR2 sequences are MGHRA and YSYEKL. There are 16 residues in the CDR3. Deletions cut 2 bases from V and 0 bases from J, with 10 bases between.

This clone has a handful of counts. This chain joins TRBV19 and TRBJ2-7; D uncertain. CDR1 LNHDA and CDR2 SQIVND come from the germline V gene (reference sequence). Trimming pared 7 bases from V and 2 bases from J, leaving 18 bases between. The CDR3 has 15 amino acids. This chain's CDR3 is CASTQSPFGAYEQYF. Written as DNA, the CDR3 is TGTGCCAGTACTCAGAGTCCCTTTGGCGCCTACGAGCAGTACTTC.

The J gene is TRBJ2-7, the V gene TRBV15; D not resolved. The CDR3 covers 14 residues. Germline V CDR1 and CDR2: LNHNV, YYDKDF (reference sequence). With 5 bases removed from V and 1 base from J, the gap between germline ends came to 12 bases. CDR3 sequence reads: CATSPGGGSYEQYF. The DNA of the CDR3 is TGTGCCACCAGCCCAGGCGGCGGTTCCTACGAGCAGTACTTC.

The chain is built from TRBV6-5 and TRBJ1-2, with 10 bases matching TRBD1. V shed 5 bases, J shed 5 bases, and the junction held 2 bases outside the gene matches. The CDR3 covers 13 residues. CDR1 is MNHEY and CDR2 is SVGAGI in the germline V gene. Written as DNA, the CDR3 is TGTGCCAGCAGTCGGGACAGGGGATATGGCTACACCTTC. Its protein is CASSRDRGYGYTF.

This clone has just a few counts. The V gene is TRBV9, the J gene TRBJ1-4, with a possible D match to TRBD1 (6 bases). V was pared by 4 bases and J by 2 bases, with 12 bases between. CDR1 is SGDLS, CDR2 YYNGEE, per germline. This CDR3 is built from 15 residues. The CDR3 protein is CASSQGTVTNEKLFF. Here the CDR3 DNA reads TGTGCCAGCAGCCAGGGGACCGTTACTAATGAAAAACTGTTTTTT.

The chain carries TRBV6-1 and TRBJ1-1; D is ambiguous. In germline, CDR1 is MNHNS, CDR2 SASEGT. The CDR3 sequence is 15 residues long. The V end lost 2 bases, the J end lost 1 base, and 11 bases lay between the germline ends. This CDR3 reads CASSETRRRNTEAFF. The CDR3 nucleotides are TGTGCCAGCAGTGAAACCCGACGGAGGAACACTGAAGCTTTCTTT.

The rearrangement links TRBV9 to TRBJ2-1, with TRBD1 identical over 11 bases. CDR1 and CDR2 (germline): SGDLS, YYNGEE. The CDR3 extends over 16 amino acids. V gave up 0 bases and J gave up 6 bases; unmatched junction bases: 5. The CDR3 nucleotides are TGTGCCAGCAGCGTAGACATTGGGACAGGGGGCAATGAGCAGTTCTTC. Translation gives CASSVDIGTGGNEQFF.

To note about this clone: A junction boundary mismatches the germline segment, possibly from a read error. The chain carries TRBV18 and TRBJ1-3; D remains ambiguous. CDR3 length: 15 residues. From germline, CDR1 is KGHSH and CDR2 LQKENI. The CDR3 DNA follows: TGTGCCAGTTCACCGTCCTGGAGCTCTGGAAACACCATATATTTT. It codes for CASSPSWSSGNTIYF.

The chain's CDR3 is CASSYRGRGAEAFF. The CDR3 DNA follows: TGTGCCAGCAGTTATAGAGGGAGGGGTGCTGAAGCTTTCTTT. This chain joins TRBV6-5 and TRBJ1-1; D is perhaps TRBD1 (5 bases). Germline V gene lookup returns CDR1 MNHEY and CDR2 SVGAGI. The CDR3 runs 14 residues. With 3 bases removed from V and 6 bases from J, the gap between germline ends came to 14 bases.

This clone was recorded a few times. The CDR3 sequence is CASSRTSGGPYNEQFF. DNA for the CDR3: TGTGCCAGCAGCCGGACTAGCGGGGGTCCCTACAATGAGCAGTTCTTC. The chain couples TRBV6-4 to TRBJ2-1; TRBD2 matches 13 bases. The CDR3 spans 16 residues. V dropped 6 bases and J dropped 2; count of bases not matched to a gene: 4. The germline gives CDR1 MRHNA, CDR2 SNTAGT.

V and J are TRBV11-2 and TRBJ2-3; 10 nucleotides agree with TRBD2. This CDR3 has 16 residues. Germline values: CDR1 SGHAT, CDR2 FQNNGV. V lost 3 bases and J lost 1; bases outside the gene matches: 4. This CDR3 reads CASSFSGGRGTDTQYF. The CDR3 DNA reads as TGTGCCAGCAGCTTTAGCGGGGGGCGAGGCACAGATACGCAGTATTTT.